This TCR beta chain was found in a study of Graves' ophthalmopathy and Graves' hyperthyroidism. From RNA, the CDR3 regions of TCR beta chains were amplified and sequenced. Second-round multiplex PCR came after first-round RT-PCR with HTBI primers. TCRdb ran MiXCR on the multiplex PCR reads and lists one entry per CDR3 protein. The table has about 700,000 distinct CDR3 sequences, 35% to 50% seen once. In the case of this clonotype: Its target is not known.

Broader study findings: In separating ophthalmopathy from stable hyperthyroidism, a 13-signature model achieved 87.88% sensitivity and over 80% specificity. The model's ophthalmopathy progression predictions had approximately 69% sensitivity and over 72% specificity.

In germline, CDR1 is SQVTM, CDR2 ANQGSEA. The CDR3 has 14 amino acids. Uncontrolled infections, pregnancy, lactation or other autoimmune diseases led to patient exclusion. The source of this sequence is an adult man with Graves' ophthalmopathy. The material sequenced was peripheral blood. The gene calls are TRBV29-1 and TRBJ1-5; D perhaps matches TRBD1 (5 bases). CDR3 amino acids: CSARAGGSNQPQHF. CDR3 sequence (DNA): TGCAGTGCTAGAGCGGGGGGTAGCAATCAGCCCCAGCATTTT.